This paragraph reports one T cell receptor (beta chain). Profiling relied on immunoSEQ multiplex PCR, and the TCRdb table lists in-frame clones only, not all of them. The repertoire has 130,000 or so clones, just under 90% of them found once; the top ten carry around 7.6%. This record comes from a study of control samples from healthy donors and cancer patients. This CDR3 comprises 11 residues. V gave up 0 bases and J gave up 12 bases, with 9 bases separating them. Germline V CDR1 and CDR2: SGHDT, YYEEEE. The sequenced material came from PBMCs. This clonotype was obtained from a man in his fifties or sixties with head and neck cancer. The V and J genes are TRBV5-6 and TRBJ2-5, with D possibly matching TRBD1 (6 bases). CDR3 nucleotides: TGTGCCAGCAGCTTGGGGAACAGGGAGTACTTC. As protein: CASSLGNREYF.